This T cell receptor beta chain was identified in a study of blood T cell repertoires in COVID-19. About the study: The origin of the acute and convalescent COVID-19 samples was the United States, Italy and Spain. PBMCs, B-cell-depleted T cells, or T cells provided the cDNA or gDNA that made up the material.

Participant reports of clinical history set cohort assignment. Germline V CDR1 and CDR2: GTSNPN, SVGIG (reference sequence). The CDR3 spans 15 residues. V lost 2 bases and J 9 bases, leaving 17 bases between the germline ends. In the study's own analysis: Using reference gene primer amplification, nucleated cell counts were estimated. Assay used: immunoSEQ multiplex PCR; TCRdb lists only in-frame clones, some missing. Clone size and the V and J calls come from that table; the DNA yielded D and trimming. The repertoire has over 300,000 clones, around nine tenths of them found once; the top ten carry 0.95% to 1%. This clone came up a few times.

Sequencing used PBMCs or T cells enriched from blood (not recorded which). The genes are TRBV30 and TRBJ1-6, with D hard to call. The TCR sequence derives from a woman aged 25 to 45 with acute COVID-19. As DNA, the CDR3 is TGTGCCTGGAGTCCCAACGCGGGTAGAGGTTCACCCCTCCACTTT. Protein product: CAWSPNAGRGSPLHF.